The TCR beta chain under discussion was sequenced for a study of shared T cell receptors in the human thymus. The V gene's germline CDR1 is MNHEY and CDR2 SVGAGI. This CDR3 region has 15 residues. V lost 6 bases, J lost 7 bases, and 21 bases lay in between. The method was immunoSEQ multiplex PCR; TCRdb's version includes in-frame clones alone and lacks a portion of them. The data hold about 660,000 clones, with approximately 87% observed a single time. The sample was also reused in another study, on human thymus T cells. From that study: Thymus tissue was removed during corrective cardiac surgery. What appeared biased in thymic and blood repertoires was the usage of V and J genes.

The V call is TRBV6-5, the J call TRBJ1-2, with D possibly being TRBD1 (5 bases). The receptor was isolated from a boy under two years old with a congenital heart defect. Sequencing input: thymocytes. The DNA for the CDR3 is TGTGCCAGCAGCTCGCCCCGGGGGGGGTCGAGTGGCTACACCTTC. Translation: CASSSPRGGSSGYTF.